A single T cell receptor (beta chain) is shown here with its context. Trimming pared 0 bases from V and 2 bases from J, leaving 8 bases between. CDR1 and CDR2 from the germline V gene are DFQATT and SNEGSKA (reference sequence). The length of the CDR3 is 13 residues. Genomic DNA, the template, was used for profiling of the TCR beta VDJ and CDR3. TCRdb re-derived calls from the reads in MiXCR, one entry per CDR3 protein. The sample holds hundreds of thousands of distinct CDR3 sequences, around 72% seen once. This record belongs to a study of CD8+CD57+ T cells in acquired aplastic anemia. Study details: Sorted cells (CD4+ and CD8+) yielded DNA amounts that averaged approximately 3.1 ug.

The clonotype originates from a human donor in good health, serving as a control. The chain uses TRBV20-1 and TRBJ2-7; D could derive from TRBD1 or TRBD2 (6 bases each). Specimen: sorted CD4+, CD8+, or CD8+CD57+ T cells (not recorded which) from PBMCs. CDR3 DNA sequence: TGCAGTGCTAGAGAGGGGGGCGCCTACGAGCAGTACTTC. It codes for CSAREGGAYEQYF.